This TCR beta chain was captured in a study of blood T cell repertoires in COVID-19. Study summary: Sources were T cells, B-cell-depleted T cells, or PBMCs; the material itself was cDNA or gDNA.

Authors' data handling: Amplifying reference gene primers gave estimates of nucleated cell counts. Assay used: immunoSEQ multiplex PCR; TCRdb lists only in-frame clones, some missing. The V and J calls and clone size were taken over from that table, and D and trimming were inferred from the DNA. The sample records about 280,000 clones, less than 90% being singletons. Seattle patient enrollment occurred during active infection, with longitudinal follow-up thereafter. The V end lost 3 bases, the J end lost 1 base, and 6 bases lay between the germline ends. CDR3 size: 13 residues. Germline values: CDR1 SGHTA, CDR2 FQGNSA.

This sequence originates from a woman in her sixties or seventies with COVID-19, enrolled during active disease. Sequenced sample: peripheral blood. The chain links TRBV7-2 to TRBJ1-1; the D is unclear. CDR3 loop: CASSFVWNTEAFF. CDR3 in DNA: TGTGCCAGCAGCTTTGTCTGGAACACTGAAGCTTTCTTT.